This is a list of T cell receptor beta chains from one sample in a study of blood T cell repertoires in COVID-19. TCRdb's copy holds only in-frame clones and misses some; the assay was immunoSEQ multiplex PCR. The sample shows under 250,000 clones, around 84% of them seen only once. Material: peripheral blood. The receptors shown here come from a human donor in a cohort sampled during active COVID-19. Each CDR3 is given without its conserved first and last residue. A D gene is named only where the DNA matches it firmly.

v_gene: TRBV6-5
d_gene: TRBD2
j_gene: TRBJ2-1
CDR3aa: ASRGRGNEQF

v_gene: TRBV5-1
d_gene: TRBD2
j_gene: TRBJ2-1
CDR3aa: ASSGGTTYNEQF

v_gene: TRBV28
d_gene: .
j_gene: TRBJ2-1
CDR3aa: ASSFTGEGDNEQF

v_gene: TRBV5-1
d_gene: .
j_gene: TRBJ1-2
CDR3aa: ASSFDSNYGYT

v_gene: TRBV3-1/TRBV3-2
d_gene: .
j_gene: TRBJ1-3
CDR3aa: ASSQTHGSGNTIY

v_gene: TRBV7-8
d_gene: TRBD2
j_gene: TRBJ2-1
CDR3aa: ASSLVRAFGLAGGNEQF

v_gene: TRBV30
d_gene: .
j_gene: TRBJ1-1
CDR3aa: AWSPQDTEAF

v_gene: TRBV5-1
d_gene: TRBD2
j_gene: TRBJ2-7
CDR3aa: ASSQPGLGITTYEQY

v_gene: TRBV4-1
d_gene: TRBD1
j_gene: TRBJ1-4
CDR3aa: ASSQTGTDNEKLF

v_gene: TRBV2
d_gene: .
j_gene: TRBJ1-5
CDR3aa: ASSETGGSRQPQH

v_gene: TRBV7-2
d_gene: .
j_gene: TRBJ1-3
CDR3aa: ASSLEYSGNTIY

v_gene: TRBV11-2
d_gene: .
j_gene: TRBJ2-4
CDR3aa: ASSPRGMQALAKNIQY

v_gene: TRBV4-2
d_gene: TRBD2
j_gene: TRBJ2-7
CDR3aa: ASRDSGGAYEQY

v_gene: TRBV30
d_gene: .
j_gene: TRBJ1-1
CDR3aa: AWSGAAEAF

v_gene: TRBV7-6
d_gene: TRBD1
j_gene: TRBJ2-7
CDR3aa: ASSLGPGQGAYEQY

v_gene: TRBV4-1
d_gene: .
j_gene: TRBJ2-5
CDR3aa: ASSQGSVQETQY

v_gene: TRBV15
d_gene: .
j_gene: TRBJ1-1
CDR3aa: ATSRGPPGSNTEAF